This T cell receptor beta chain was captured by sequencing in a study of PD-1 blockade in classical Hodgkin lymphoma. Only in-frame clones appear in the TCRdb table, and some are missing; sequencing was by immunoSEQ multiplex PCR. The sample consists of roughly 51,000 clones, about 76% of them appearing once. This clone was counted only a few times. Its antigen is not identified. Specified time point: cycle 4 day 1 (C4D1), after less than 7 weeks of nivolumab. All patients relapsed after autologous stem cell transplantation, and brentuximab vedotin exposure varied. Findings and limits, study-wide: Reported baseline diversity: healthy donors highest, relapsed/refractory patients lowest.

Sequenced here: peripheral blood mononuclear cells (PBMCs), sampled before the fourth cycle of nivolumab. This receptor was identified in a human donor with classical Hodgkin lymphoma.

CDR3 DNA: TGTGCCAGCAGTGAATGGGGACAGGACCAAGAGACCCAGTACTTC. Protein: CASSEWGQDQETQYF. The rearrangement links TRBV6-1 to TRBJ2-5; 8 nucleotides agree with TRBD1. This CDR3 comprises 15 residues. The V gene's germline CDR1 is MNHNS and CDR2 SASEGT. V dropped 2 bases and J dropped 0; count of bases not matched to a gene: 2.